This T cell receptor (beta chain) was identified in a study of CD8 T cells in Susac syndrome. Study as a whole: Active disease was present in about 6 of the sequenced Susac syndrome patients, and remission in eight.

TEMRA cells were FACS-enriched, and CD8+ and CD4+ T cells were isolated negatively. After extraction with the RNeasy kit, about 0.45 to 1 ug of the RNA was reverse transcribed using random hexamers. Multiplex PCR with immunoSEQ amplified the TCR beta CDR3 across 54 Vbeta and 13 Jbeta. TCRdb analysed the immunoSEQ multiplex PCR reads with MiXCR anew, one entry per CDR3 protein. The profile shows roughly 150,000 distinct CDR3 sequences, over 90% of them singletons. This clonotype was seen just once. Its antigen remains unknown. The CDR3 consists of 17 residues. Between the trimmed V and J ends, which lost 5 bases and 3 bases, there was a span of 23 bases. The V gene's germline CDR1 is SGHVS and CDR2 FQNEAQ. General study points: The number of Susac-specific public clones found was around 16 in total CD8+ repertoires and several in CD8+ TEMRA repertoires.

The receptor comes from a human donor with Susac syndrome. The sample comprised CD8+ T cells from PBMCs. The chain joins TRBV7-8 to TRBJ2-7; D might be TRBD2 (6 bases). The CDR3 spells CASSPKREPGASYEQYF. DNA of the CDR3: TGTGCCAGCAGCCCAAAACGGGAGCCCGGGGCCAGCTACGAGCAGTACTTC.